A selection of T cell receptor beta chains follows, all from one sample in a study of cytomegalovirus exposure and HLA in healthy donors. TCRdb keeps only in-frame clones here, not all; method: immunoSEQ multiplex PCR. The table has tens of thousands of clones, around 94% seen once; the top ten hold about 1.9%. Sequences were obtained from PBMCs. Receptor source: a young woman in good health and CMV-seropositive. Both conserved end residues are part of each CDR3. Each record gives: V gene, D gene, clone size, J gene, CDR3 protein, CDR3 DNA. The D gene is left open where the match is weak. Only part of the rows carry a size: once, few, many, or a class if the clone is expanded.

V gene: TRBV4-2
D gene: TRBD1
clone size: NA
J gene: TRBJ1-2
CDR3 protein: CASSQGQYGYTF
CDR3 DNA: TGTGCCAGCAGCCAGGGACAGTATGGCTACACCTTC

V gene: TRBV2
D gene: TRBD1
clone size: NA
J gene: TRBJ2-4
CDR3 protein: CASSVQGQTKNIQYF
CDR3 DNA: TGTGCCAGCAGCGTACAGGGGCAAACCAAAAACATTCAGTACTTC

V gene: TRBV2
D gene: TRBD2
clone size: NA
J gene: TRBJ2-2
CDR3 protein: CASRQPKWPPTSGRITGELFF
CDR3 DNA: TGTGCCAGCCGGCAACCCAAGTGGCCACCGACTAGCGGGAGAATAACCGGGGAGCTGTTTTTT

V gene: TRBV6-5
D gene: TRBD1
clone size: NA
J gene: TRBJ1-5
CDR3 protein: CASSRDRGQPQHF
CDR3 DNA: TGTGCCAGCAGTCGGGACAGGGGACAGCCCCAGCATTTT

V gene: TRBV9
D gene: TRBD1
clone size: NA
J gene: TRBJ1-5
CDR3 protein: CASSGGQRLPQHF
CDR3 DNA: TGTGCCAGCAGCGGGGGACAGCGACTACCCCAGCATTTT

V gene: TRBV11-2
D gene: TRBD2
clone size: NA
J gene: TRBJ2-5
CDR3 protein: CASSFYGGKETQYF
CDR3 DNA: TGTGCCAGCAGCTTTTACGGGGGGAAAGAGACCCAGTACTTC

V gene: TRBV2
D gene: TRBD2
clone size: NA
J gene: TRBJ2-1
CDR3 protein: CASSEGGLAGVAEQFF
CDR3 DNA: TGTGCCAGCAGTGAAGGAGGGCTAGCGGGAGTCGCTGAGCAGTTCTTC

V gene: TRBV9
D gene: TRBD1
clone size: NA
J gene: TRBJ2-7
CDR3 protein: CASSAQQGSLYEQYF
CDR3 DNA: TGTGCCAGCAGCGCCCAACAGGGGAGTCTCTACGAGCAGTACTTC

V gene: TRBV10-2
D gene: NA
clone size: once
J gene: TRBJ1-5
CDR3 protein: CASRQGTGNQPQHF
CDR3 DNA: TGCGCCAGCAGACAGGGTACGGGCAATCAGCCCCAGCATTTT

V gene: TRBV2
D gene: TRBD1
clone size: once
J gene: TRBJ2-2
CDR3 protein: CASHYDRGLVDTGELFF
CDR3 DNA: TGTGCCAGCCACTACGACAGGGGGCTCGTGGACACCGGGGAGCTGTTTTTT

V gene: TRBV13
D gene: NA
clone size: NA
J gene: TRBJ2-7
CDR3 protein: CASSARSYEQYF
CDR3 DNA: TGTGCCAGCAGCGCCCGGTCCTACGAGCAGTACTTC

V gene: TRBV9
D gene: NA
clone size: NA
J gene: TRBJ2-1
CDR3 protein: CASSGGHSSEQFF
CDR3 DNA: TGTGCCAGCAGCGGGGGGCACTCTAGTGAGCAGTTCTTC

V gene: TRBV12-5
D gene: NA
clone size: NA
J gene: TRBJ2-1
CDR3 protein: CAARSSRQYNEQFF
CDR3 DNA: TGTGCCGCGAGATCGTCGCGGCAGTACAATGAGCAGTTCTTC

V gene: TRBV29-1
D gene: NA
clone size: NA
J gene: TRBJ2-2
CDR3 protein: CSVVRGTGELFF
CDR3 DNA: TGCAGCGTTGTCCGGGGAACCGGGGAGCTGTTTTTT

V gene: TRBV6-6
D gene: TRBD1
clone size: NA
J gene: TRBJ1-4
CDR3 protein: CASSYVGQGTEKLFF
CDR3 DNA: TGTGCCAGCAGTTACGTGGGACAGGGTACTGAAAAACTGTTTTTT

V gene: TRBV5-1
D gene: TRBD2
clone size: NA
J gene: TRBJ2-3
CDR3 protein: CASSLGLAGTDTQYF
CDR3 DNA: TGCGCCAGCAGCTTGGGGCTAGCGGGGACAGATACGCAGTATTTT

V gene: TRBV6-1
D gene: NA
clone size: NA
J gene: TRBJ2-4
CDR3 protein: CASSSREVAKNIQYF
CDR3 DNA: TGTGCCAGCAGTAGCCGTGAGGTAGCCAAAAACATTCAGTACTTC

V gene: TRBV5-4
D gene: TRBD1
clone size: once
J gene: TRBJ1-2
CDR3 protein: CASSLGDRAGYTF
CDR3 DNA: TGTGCCAGCAGCTTGGGAGACAGGGCTGGCTACACCTTC

V gene: TRBV27
D gene: TRBD1
clone size: NA
J gene: TRBJ1-2
CDR3 protein: CASSEGQGYLYGYTF
CDR3 DNA: TGTGCCAGCAGTGAGGGACAGGGGTATCTCTATGGCTACACCTTC

V gene: TRBV6-1
D gene: NA
clone size: NA
J gene: TRBJ2-7
CDR3 protein: CASSEARGGRREQYF
CDR3 DNA: TGTGCCAGCAGTGAAGCTAGAGGGGGTAGAAGGGAGCAGTACTTC

V gene: TRBV9
D gene: NA
clone size: NA
J gene: TRBJ1-4
CDR3 protein: CASSVEEGFREKLFF
CDR3 DNA: TGTGCCAGCAGCGTAGAGGAGGGTTTTAGAGAAAAACTGTTTTTT

V gene: TRBV19
D gene: NA
clone size: NA
J gene: TRBJ1-4
CDR3 protein: CASSLGKGINEKLFF
CDR3 DNA: TGTGCCAGTAGTTTGGGGAAGGGGATTAATGAAAAACTGTTTTTT

V gene: TRBV29-1
D gene: NA
clone size: NA
J gene: TRBJ1-2
CDR3 protein: CSAGGGIYGYTF
CDR3 DNA: TGCAGCGCTGGAGGAGGGATCTATGGCTACACCTTC

V gene: TRBV11-3
D gene: TRBD1
clone size: NA
J gene: TRBJ1-1
CDR3 protein: CASSWDRTNTEAFF
CDR3 DNA: TGTGCCAGCAGCTGGGACAGGACGAACACTGAAGCTTTCTTT

V gene: TRBV10-2
D gene: NA
clone size: NA
J gene: TRBJ2-1
CDR3 protein: CASSEHQRGGLSEQFF
CDR3 DNA: TGCGCCAGCAGTGAGCATCAGAGGGGGGGGCTTAGTGAGCAGTTCTTC

V gene: TRBV4-1
D gene: TRBD1
clone size: NA
J gene: TRBJ2-5
CDR3 protein: CASSHEGQLEETQYF
CDR3 DNA: TGCGCCAGCAGCCATGAGGGACAGTTGGAAGAGACCCAGTACTTC

V gene: TRBV30
D gene: TRBD1
clone size: NA
J gene: TRBJ2-5
CDR3 protein: CAWSVLGTGGAETQYF
CDR3 DNA: TGTGCCTGGAGTGTACTCGGGACAGGGGGCGCAGAGACCCAGTACTTC

V gene: TRBV11-2
D gene: NA
clone size: once
J gene: TRBJ1-3
CDR3 protein: CASSLVSPSSGNTIYF
CDR3 DNA: TGTGCCAGCAGCTTAGTTTCCCCCTCCTCTGGAAACACCATATATTTT

V gene: TRBV7-9
D gene: NA
clone size: NA
J gene: TRBJ1-1
CDR3 protein: CASSLKPGDQGMNTEAFF
CDR3 DNA: TGTGCCAGCAGCTTAAAACCCGGGGACCAGGGGATGAACACTGAAGCTTTCTTT

V gene: TRBV5-1
D gene: NA
clone size: NA
J gene: TRBJ2-7
CDR3 protein: CATSLDGLVDYEQYF
CDR3 DNA: TGCGCCACCTCCCTGGATGGCCTAGTTGACTACGAGCAGTACTTC

V gene: TRBV5-6
D gene: TRBD1
clone size: NA
J gene: TRBJ1-1
CDR3 protein: CASSLGQGFWGTEAFF
CDR3 DNA: TGTGCCAGCAGCTTGGGACAGGGTTTTTGGGGCACTGAAGCTTTCTTT

V gene: TRBV6-1
D gene: NA
clone size: NA
J gene: TRBJ1-2
CDR3 protein: CASSDGGVMGGYTF
CDR3 DNA: TGTGCCAGCAGTGACGGAGGAGTTATGGGTGGCTACACCTTC

V gene: TRBV5-1
D gene: TRBD1
clone size: NA
J gene: TRBJ2-1
CDR3 protein: CASTWGTGGGEQFF
CDR3 DNA: TGCGCCAGCACCTGGGGGACAGGGGGCGGCGAGCAGTTCTTC

V gene: TRBV20-1
D gene: TRBD1
clone size: NA
J gene: TRBJ2-1
CDR3 protein: CSAYRGNEQFF
CDR3 DNA: TGCAGTGCGTACAGGGGCAATGAGCAGTTCTTC

V gene: TRBV11-1
D gene: TRBD2
clone size: NA
J gene: TRBJ2-5
CDR3 protein: CASSLAPASVAGGRETQYF
CDR3 DNA: TGTGCCAGCAGCTTAGCGCCGGCCTCAGTAGCGGGAGGCCGGGAGACCCAGTACTTC

V gene: TRBV11-2
D gene: TRBD2
clone size: NA
J gene: TRBJ2-1
CDR3 protein: CASSRRRTSRNEQFF
CDR3 DNA: TGTGCCAGCAGCCGACGTCGGACTAGCAGGAATGAGCAGTTCTTC

V gene: TRBV5-1
D gene: TRBD2
clone size: NA
J gene: TRBJ2-1
CDR3 protein: CASSLEASGRADNEQFF
CDR3 DNA: TGCGCCAGCAGCTTGGAGGCTAGCGGGAGGGCGGACAATGAGCAGTTCTTC

V gene: TRBV2
D gene: NA
clone size: NA
J gene: TRBJ1-5
CDR3 protein: CASSRDFSNQPQHF
CDR3 DNA: TGTGCCAGCAGCCGGGACTTTAGCAATCAGCCCCAGCATTTT

V gene: TRBV7-9
D gene: NA
clone size: NA
J gene: TRBJ2-1
CDR3 protein: CASSLAEYLEQFF
CDR3 DNA: TGTGCCAGCAGCTTAGCTGAGTATCTTGAGCAGTTCTTC

V gene: TRBV6-5
D gene: NA
clone size: NA
J gene: TRBJ2-7
CDR3 protein: CASRLSRVGEQYF
CDR3 DNA: TGTGCCAGCAGACTCAGCAGGGTCGGCGAGCAGTACTTC

V gene: TRBV12-5
D gene: NA
clone size: NA
J gene: TRBJ2-3
CDR3 protein: CASGSWEAQYF
CDR3 DNA: TGTGCTAGTGGTTCCTGGGAGGCGCAGTATTTT

V gene: TRBV10-1
D gene: NA
clone size: NA
J gene: TRBJ2-2
CDR3 protein: CASILDQNTGELFF
CDR3 DNA: TGCGCCAGCATTCTAGACCAAAACACCGGGGAGCTGTTTTTT

V gene: TRBV11-2
D gene: NA
clone size: NA
J gene: TRBJ1-6
CDR3 protein: CASSQGGGGPLYNSPLHF
CDR3 DNA: TGTGCCAGCAGCCAAGGGGGGGGAGGGCCGCTCTATAATTCACCCCTCCACTTT

V gene: TRBV7-9
D gene: TRBD1
clone size: NA
J gene: TRBJ1-1
CDR3 protein: CASSLGTGNTEAFF
CDR3 DNA: TGTGCCAGCAGCTTAGGGACAGGGAACACTGAAGCTTTCTTT

V gene: TRBV9
D gene: TRBD2
clone size: once
J gene: TRBJ2-1
CDR3 protein: CASSDAGDEQFF
CDR3 DNA: TGTGCCAGCAGCGACGCGGGGGACGAGCAGTTCTTC

V gene: TRBV14
D gene: NA
clone size: NA
J gene: TRBJ1-1
CDR3 protein: CASSQVGSHEAFF
CDR3 DNA: TGTGCCAGCAGCCAAGTGGGCAGCCATGAAGCTTTCTTT

V gene: TRBV30
D gene: TRBD1
clone size: once
J gene: TRBJ1-2
CDR3 protein: CAWSPTGLGYTF
CDR3 DNA: TGTGCCTGGAGCCCGACAGGGTTGGGCTACACCTTC

V gene: TRBV9
D gene: NA
clone size: NA
J gene: TRBJ2-5
CDR3 protein: CASSLGGGTETQYF
CDR3 DNA: TGTGCCAGCAGCCTAGGGGGCGGGACAGAGACCCAGTACTTC

V gene: TRBV10-3
D gene: TRBD1
clone size: once
J gene: TRBJ2-7
CDR3 protein: CAISEGQGYEQYF
CDR3 DNA: TGTGCCATCAGTGAGGGACAGGGTTACGAGCAGTACTTC

V gene: TRBV7-9
D gene: TRBD1
clone size: NA
J gene: TRBJ2-7
CDR3 protein: CASSLALGQGENEQYF
CDR3 DNA: TGTGCCAGCAGCTTAGCGCTGGGACAGGGAGAGAACGAGCAGTACTTC

V gene: TRBV10-1
D gene: NA
clone size: NA
J gene: TRBJ2-1
CDR3 protein: CASSESGGARGEQFF
CDR3 DNA: TGCGCCAGCAGTGAGTCGGGTGGGGCTAGGGGTGAGCAGTTCTTC

V gene: TRBV29-1
D gene: NA
clone size: NA
J gene: TRBJ1-2
CDR3 protein: CSVDNRARGYGYTF
CDR3 DNA: TGCAGCGTTGATAACAGGGCCCGAGGCTATGGCTACACCTTC

V gene: TRBV4-2
D gene: TRBD1
clone size: few
J gene: TRBJ2-5
CDR3 protein: CASSQQTGGGETQYF
CDR3 DNA: TGTGCCAGCAGCCAACAGACAGGGGGCGGTGAGACCCAGTACTTC

V gene: TRBV18
D gene: NA
clone size: NA
J gene: TRBJ1-1
CDR3 protein: CASSPDKNTEAFF
CDR3 DNA: TGTGCCAGCTCACCCGACAAGAACACTGAAGCTTTCTTT